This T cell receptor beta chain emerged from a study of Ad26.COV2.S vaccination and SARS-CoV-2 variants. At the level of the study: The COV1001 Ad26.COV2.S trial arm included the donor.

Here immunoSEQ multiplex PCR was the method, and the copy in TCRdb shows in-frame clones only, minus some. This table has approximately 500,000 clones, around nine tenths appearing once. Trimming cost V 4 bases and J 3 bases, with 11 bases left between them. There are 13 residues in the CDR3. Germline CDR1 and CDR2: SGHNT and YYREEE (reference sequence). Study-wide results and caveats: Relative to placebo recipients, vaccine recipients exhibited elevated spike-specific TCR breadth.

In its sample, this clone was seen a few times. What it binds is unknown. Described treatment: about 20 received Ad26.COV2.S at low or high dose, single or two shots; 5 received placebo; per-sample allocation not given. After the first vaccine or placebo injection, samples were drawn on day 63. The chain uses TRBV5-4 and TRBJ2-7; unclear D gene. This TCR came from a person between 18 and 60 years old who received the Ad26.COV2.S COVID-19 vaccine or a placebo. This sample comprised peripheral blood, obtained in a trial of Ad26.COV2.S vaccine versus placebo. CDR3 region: CASSILPNYEQYF. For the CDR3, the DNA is TGTGCCAGCAGCATTCTCCCGAACTACGAGCAGTACTTC.